This T cell receptor (beta chain) was documented in a study of blood T cell repertoires in COVID-19. Original handling: Counts of nucleated cells, estimated from reference gene primer amplification, were obtained. The repertoire was sequenced with immunoSEQ multiplex PCR; TCRdb's copy has only in-frame clones and lacks some. That table gives V, J and clone size, and the DNA gave D and trimming. The table includes fewer than 200,000 clones, roughly four fifths detected once. V lost 4 bases, J lost 10 bases, and 6 bases stayed unmatched. There are 13 residues in the CDR3. Germline V gene sequence: CDR1 KGHDR, CDR2 SFDVKD.

The sequenced material came from peripheral blood. This clonotype originated in a woman in her 70s with COVID-19, enrolled during active disease. The chain has TRBV24-1 and TRBJ2-1; 7 bases map to TRBD2. The CDR3 here is CATSERTSGEQFF. CDR3 bases: TGTGCCACCAGTGAGCGGACTAGTGGAGAGCAGTTCTTC.